Listed here is a single TCR beta chain. The antigen is not known. Produced via immunoSEQ multiplex PCR; TCRdb's table is partial and in-frame only. The sample has about 94,000 clones, around nine tenths seen once; the top ten hold around 0.5%. These data come from a study of graft-versus-host responses after intestinal transplantation. V lost 3 bases and J lost 4; bases outside the gene matches: 10. The CDR3 is 16 amino acids. Germline-derived CDR1 and CDR2 are SEHNR and FQNEAQ (reference sequence). Specimen: unstimulated CD8+ T cells sorted from spleen or lymph node cells, collected before intestinal transplant. The rearrangement links TRBV7-9 to TRBJ2-5, with 8 nucleotides matching TRBD2. The sequence derives from a human donor who received an intestinal transplant. The CDR3 protein is CASSLPPGLGGETQYF. Here the CDR3 DNA reads TGTGCCAGCAGCTTGCCTCCGGGACTAGGGGGAGAGACCCAGTACTTC.